The rows below give T cell receptor beta chains drawn from one sample of a study of blood T cell repertoires in COVID-19. The protocol was immunoSEQ multiplex PCR, while the TCRdb copy is restricted to in-frame clones and leaves out a portion. The repertoire holds about 67,000 clones, about four fifths seen once, with roughly 6% in the top ten. The sequenced sample consisted of peripheral blood. The receptors come from a woman aged 55-70 years with acute or convalescent COVID-19. The conserved cysteine and the conserved F or W are not part of the CDR3 here. Fields, in order: V gene, clone size, CDR3 length, CDR3 protein. Clone size, where shown, is once, few, many, or a class for clones that have expanded.

>TRBV18|-|15
ASSPQGGLPSGNTIY
>TRBV7-2|-|11
ASSSDRGGEAF
>TRBV7-2|once|12
ASSFGRGNTEAF
>TRBV2|-|9
ASRRAGEAF
>TRBV13|few|11
ASSLGARYGYT
>TRBV3-1/TRBV3-2|-|13
ASSHKRGGRETQY
>TRBV27|few|13
ASSRGSGGYYEQY
>TRBV7-3|once|10
ASSRQGYEQY
>TRBV15|-|11
ATSGTPNYGYT
>TRBV30|-|11
AVDRELDEKLF
>TRBV5-5|-|11
ASSLSGESGYT
>TRBV6-5|-|13
ASSYISGVDNEQF
>TRBV6-1|-|13
ASSEPRRTPYEQY
>TRBV9|-|18
ASSPGGGGRFWAHSDTQY
>TRBV3-1/TRBV3-2|-|10
ASSRRTGEQY
>TRBV2|-|12
ALGRDRGTGELF
>TRBV6-5|-|13
ASGLAGGLKGEQY
>TRBV7-2|-|12
ASSSRGTVLGYT
>TRBV3-1/TRBV3-2|-|11
ASSLGLDSPLH
>TRBV4-1|-|15
ASSQDGGAGGLKTQY
>TRBV28|-|13
ASSVGTTLGHEQF
>TRBV19|few|12
ASSISSTNNEQF
>TRBV11-2|few|10
ASSRGRAEAF
>TRBV5-1|few|13
ASSDPQGANEKLF
>TRBV18|-|13
ASSGLGTAADTQY
>TRBV6-5|-|14
ASSYIGQGSGGELF
>TRBV5-1|-|17
ASTSTGTSGGAGTDTQY
>TRBV25-1|few|14
ASSDRDRHTSYEQY
>TRBV10-3|-|11
AIAGQGANIQY
>TRBV6-2/TRBV6-3|-|14
ASSPSGQGVSYEQY
>TRBV7-3|-|14
ASSSRPAGANSPLH
>TRBV19|-|12
ASRLTATNSPLH
>TRBV6-5|once|13
ASSPGTSGGYEQF
>TRBV4-1|-|15
ASSRTWGQGSNYGYT
>TRBV7-9|-|13
ASSRWGDVRTEAF
>TRBV18|-|14
ASSSNRGQLDTEAF
>TRBV3-1/TRBV3-2|-|11
ASSQTVYNEQF
>TRBV11-2|once|12
ASSSRTGYNEQF
>TRBV5-1|-|11
ASSNGLADTQY
>TRBV19|-|11
ASTPFADREQF
>TRBV6-1|once|11
ASSDQGWTEAF
>TRBV5-5|-|12
ASSLLRSSYEQY
>TRBV4-1|-|12
ASSQVPGQEKLF
>TRBV30|-|13
AWNPAGRVTGELF
>TRBV5-1|once|12
ASSLDRAADTQY
>TRBV2|-|11
ATTQGRNEKLF
>TRBV9|-|11
ASSAGLNYGYT
>TRBV5-5|-|11
ASSLLGLGEQY
>TRBV7-9|-|12
ASSIGQGMGEQY
>TRBV5-1|-|13
ASSLDFGGDYGYT
>TRBV27|few|13
ASFRPGELNNEQF
>TRBV24-1|once|18
ATTHPWDSLRFATNEKLF
>TRBV5-1|-|12
ASRLQSGTYEQY
>TRBV5-6|-|13
ASSGGTASYNEQF
>TRBV6-4|-|11
ASGTGGTDTQY
>TRBV29-1|-|12
SVTLRQDTGELF
>TRBV4-3|-|13
ASQPSRTGRGGYT
>TRBV9|once|16
ASSVNPGTRGRRAEAF